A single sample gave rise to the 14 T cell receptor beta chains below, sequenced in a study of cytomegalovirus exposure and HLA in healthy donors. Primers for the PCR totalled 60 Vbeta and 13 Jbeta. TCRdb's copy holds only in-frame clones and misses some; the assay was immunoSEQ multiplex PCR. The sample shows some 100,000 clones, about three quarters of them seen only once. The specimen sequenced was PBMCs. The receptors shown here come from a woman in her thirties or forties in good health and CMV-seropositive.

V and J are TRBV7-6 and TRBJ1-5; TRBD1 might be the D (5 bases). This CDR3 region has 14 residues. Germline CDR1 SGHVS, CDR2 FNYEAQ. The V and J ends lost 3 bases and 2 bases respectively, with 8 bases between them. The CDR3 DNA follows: TGTGCCAGCAGCTTGGGGGGGGGCAATCAGCCCCAGCATTTT. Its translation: CASSLGGGNQPQHF.

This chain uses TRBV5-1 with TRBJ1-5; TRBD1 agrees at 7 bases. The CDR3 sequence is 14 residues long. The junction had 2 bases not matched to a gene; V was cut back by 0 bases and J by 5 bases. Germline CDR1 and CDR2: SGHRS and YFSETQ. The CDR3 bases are TGCGCCAGCAGCTTGGGGGACAGACATCAGCCCCAGCATTTT. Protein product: CASSLGDRHQPQHF. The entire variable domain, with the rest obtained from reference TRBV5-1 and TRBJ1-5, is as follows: KAGVTQTPRYLIKTRGQQVTLSCSPISGHRSVSWYQQTPGQGLQFLFEYFSETQRNKGNFPGRFSGRQFSNSRSEMNVSTLELGDSALYLCASSLGDRHQPQHFGDGTRLSIL.

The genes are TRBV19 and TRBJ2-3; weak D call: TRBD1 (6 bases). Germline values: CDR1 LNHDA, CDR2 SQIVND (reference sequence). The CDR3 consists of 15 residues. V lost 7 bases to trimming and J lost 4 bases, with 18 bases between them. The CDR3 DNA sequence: TGTGCCAGTACCATGGGGGACAAACGGCCAGATACGCAGTATTTT. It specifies CASTMGDKRPDTQYF.

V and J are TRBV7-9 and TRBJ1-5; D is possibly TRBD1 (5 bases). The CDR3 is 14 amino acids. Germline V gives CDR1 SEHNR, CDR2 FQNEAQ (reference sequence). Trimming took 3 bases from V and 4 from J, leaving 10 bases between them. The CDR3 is CASSLKGPNQPQHF. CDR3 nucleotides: TGTGCCAGCAGCTTGAAGGGGCCGAATCAGCCCCAGCATTTT. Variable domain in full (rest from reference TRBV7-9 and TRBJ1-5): DTGVSQNPRHKITKRGQNVTFRCDPISEHNRLYWYRQTLGQGPEFLTYFQNEAQLEKSRLLSDRFSAERPKGSFSTLEIQRTEQGDSAMYLCASSLKGPNQPQHFGDGTRLSIL.

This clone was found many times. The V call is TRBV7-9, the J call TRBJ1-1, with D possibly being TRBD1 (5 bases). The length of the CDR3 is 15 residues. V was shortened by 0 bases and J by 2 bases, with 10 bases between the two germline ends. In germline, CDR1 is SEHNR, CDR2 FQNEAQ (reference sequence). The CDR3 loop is CASSLARTGNTEAFF. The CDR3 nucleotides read TGTGCCAGCAGCTTAGCGAGAACAGGCAACACTGAAGCTTTCTTT.

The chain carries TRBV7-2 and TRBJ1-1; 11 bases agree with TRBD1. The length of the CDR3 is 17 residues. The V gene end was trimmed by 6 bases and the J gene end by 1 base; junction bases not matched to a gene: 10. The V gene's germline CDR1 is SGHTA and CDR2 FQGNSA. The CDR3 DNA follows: TGTGCCAGCAGGTCTGGACAGGGGGCGCGGGGGAACACTGAAGCTTTCTTT. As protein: CASRSGQGARGNTEAFF.

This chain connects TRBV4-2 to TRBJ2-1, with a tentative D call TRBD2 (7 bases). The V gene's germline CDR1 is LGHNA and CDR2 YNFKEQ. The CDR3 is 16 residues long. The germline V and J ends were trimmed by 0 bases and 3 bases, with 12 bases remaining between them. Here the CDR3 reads CASSQERGTIYNEQFF. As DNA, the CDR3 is TGTGCCAGCAGCCAAGAGAGGGGGACTATCTACAATGAGCAGTTCTTC.

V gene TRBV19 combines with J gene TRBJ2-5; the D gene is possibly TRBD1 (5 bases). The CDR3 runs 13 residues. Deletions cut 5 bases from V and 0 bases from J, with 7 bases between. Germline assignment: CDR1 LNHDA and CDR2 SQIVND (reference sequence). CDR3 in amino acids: CASSGANQETQYF. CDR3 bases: TGTGCCAGTAGTGGGGCTAACCAAGAGACCCAGTACTTC.

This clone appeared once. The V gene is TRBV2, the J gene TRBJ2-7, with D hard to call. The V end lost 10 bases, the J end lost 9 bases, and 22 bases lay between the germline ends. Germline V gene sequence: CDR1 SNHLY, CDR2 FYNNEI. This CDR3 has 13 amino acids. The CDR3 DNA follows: TGTGCCACCTATAGGTGGGCAGGCGTACCGCAGTACTTC. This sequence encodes CATYRWAGVPQYF.

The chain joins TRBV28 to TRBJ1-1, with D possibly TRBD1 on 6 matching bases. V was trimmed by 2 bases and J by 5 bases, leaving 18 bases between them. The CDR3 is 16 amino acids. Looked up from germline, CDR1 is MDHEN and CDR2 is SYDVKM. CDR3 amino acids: CASSLGGSGRRTEAFF. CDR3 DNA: TGTGCCAGCAGTTTAGGGGGCTCGGGCAGGCGGACTGAAGCTTTCTTT.

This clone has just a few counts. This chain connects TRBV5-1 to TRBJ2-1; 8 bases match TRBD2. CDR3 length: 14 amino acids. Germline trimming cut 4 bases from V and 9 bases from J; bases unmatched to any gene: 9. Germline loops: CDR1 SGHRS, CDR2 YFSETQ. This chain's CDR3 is CASSLTSDPSEQFF. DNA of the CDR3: TGCGCCAGCAGCCTGACTAGCGATCCCAGTGAGCAGTTCTTC.

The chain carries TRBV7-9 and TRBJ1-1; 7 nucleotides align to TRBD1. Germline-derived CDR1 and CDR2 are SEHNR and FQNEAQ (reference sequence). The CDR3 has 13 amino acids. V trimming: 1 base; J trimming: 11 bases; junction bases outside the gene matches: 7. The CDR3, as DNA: TGTGCCAGCAGCTTAGACAGGGGCAGGAATGCTTTCTTT. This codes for CASSLDRGRNAFF.

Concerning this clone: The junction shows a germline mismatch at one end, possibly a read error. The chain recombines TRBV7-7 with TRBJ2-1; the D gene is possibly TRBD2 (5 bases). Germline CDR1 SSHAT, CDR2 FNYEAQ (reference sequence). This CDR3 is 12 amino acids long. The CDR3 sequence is CASSYSEGEQFF. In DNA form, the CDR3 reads TGTGCTAGCAGCTACTCAGAGGGTGAGCAGTTCTTC.

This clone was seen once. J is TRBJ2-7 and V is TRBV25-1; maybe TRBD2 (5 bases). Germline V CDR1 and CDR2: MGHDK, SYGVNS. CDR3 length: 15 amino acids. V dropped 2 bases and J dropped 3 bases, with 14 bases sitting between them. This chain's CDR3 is CASSEGGTPLYEQYF. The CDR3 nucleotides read TGTGCCAGCAGTGAAGGAGGTACCCCTCTCTACGAGCAGTACTTC.